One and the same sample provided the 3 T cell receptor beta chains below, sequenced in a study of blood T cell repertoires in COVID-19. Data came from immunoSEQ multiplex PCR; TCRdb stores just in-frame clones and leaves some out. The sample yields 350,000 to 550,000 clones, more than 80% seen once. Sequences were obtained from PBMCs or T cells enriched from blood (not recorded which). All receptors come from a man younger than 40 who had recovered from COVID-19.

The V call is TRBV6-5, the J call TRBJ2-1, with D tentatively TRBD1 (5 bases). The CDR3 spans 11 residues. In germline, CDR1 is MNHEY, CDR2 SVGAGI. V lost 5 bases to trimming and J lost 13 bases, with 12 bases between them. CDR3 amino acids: CASSSRAHQFF. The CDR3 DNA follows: TGTGCCAGCAGTAGCAGGGCGCATCAGTTCTTC.

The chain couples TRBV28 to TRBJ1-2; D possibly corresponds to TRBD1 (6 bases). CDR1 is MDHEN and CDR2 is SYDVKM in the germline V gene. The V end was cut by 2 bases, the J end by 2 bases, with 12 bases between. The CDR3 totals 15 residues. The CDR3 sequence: CASSLAQDRNYGYTF. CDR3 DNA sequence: TGTGCCAGCAGTTTAGCCCAGGACAGAAACTATGGCTACACCTTC.

CDR3 DNA sequence: TGCGCCAGCAGCCAAGCAGGTAGCGGGAGCTCCTACGAGCAGTACTTC. This gives the protein CASSQAGSGSSYEQYF. The chain is built from TRBV4-1 and TRBJ2-7; 9 bases are shared with TRBD2. Losses at the gene ends were 1 base for V and 0 bases for J; bases not matched to a gene: 4. CDR1 and CDR2 from the germline V gene are MGHRA and YSYEKL. The length of the CDR3 is 16 residues.